Presented here are 26 T cell receptor beta chains from one specimen sequenced in a study of blood T cell repertoires in COVID-19. Profiled with immunoSEQ multiplex PCR; TCRdb holds only in-frame clones, not every one. The sample comprises 210,000 or so clones, roughly nine tenths of which are singletons, and about a tenth rests with the top ten. Sequenced sample: PBMCs or T cells enriched from blood (not recorded which). The source is a man aged 25-40 years who had recovered from COVID-19.

The V and J genes are TRBV9 and TRBJ2-7, with D unclear. Germline V lookup: CDR1 SGDLS, CDR2 YYNGEE. V shed 0 bases and J shed 3 bases, with 7 bases lying between them. This CDR3 contains 13 residues. The CDR3 sequence is CASSVDVYYEQYF. CDR3 nucleotide sequence: TGTGCCAGCAGCGTAGACGTCTACTACGAGCAGTACTTC.

The chain has TRBV7-2 and TRBJ1-2; D remains ambiguous. V shed 5 bases and J shed 6 bases, with 22 bases lying between them. Germline lookup yields CDR1 SGHTA and CDR2 FQGNSA. The CDR3 sequence is 16 residues long. CDR3 protein: CASSHPSGVLRNGYTF. The CDR3 coding sequence is TGTGCCAGCAGCCACCCCAGTGGAGTGCTGAGGAATGGCTACACCTTC.

DNA for the CDR3: TGTGCCAGCAGCCGCGGAGCTGGGAATGAGCAGTTCTTC. Its translation: CASSRGAGNEQFF. The chain employs TRBV7-3 and TRBJ2-1; D not resolved. This CDR3 spans 13 amino acids. V was cut by 5 bases and J by 7 bases, with 12 bases left in between. The germline gives CDR1 SGHTA, CDR2 FQGTGA. Using reference TRBV7-3 and TRBJ2-1 for the parts outside the CDR3, the full variable domain is GAGVSQTPSNKVTEKGKYVELRCDPISGHTALYWYRQSLGQGPEFLIYFQGTGAADDSGLPNDRFFAVRPEGSVSTLKIQRTERGDSAVYLCASSRGAGNEQFFGPGTRLTVL.

The chain employs TRBV12-3 or TRBV12-4 and TRBJ1-1; maybe TRBD1 (6 bases). Trimming stripped 3 bases from V and 13 bases from J, with 18 bases between. The CDR3 covers 13 residues. CDR3 loop: CASSFRGPFGIFF. The CDR3 DNA follows: TGTGCCAGCAGTTTCAGGGGCCCCTTCGGAATTTTCTTT.

The genes are TRBV19 and TRBJ1-2, with a weak D call TRBD1 (6 bases). The V end lost 7 bases, the J end lost 2 bases, and 14 bases lay between the germline ends. CDR1 is LNHDA and CDR2 is SQIVND in the germline V gene (reference sequence). This CDR3 region has 14 residues. The CDR3 coding sequence is TGTGCCAGTAAGGACAGCCTCCTAAACTATGGCTACACCTTC. Protein product: CASKDSLLNYGYTF.

V is TRBV6-5 and J is TRBJ1-1; 10 bases are shared with TRBD1. This CDR3 has 14 amino acids. CDR1 MNHEY and CDR2 SVGAGI come from the germline V gene. The junction had 7 bases not matched to a gene; V was cut back by 6 bases and J by 6 bases. CDR3 protein: CASSPDRGLAEAFF. Here the CDR3 DNA reads TGTGCCAGCAGCCCCGACAGGGGGCTGGCTGAAGCTTTCTTT.

The chain combines TRBV5-1 with TRBJ2-1; 9 bases line up with TRBD2. The germline V gene encodes CDR1 SGHRS and CDR2 YFSETQ. CDR3 length: 16 residues. V trimming: 3 bases; J trimming: 2 bases; junction bases outside the gene matches: 6. The CDR3 DNA reads TGCGCCAGCAGCTCCAATAGCGGGAGTCCCTACAATGAGCAGTTCTTC. This gives the protein CASSSNSGSPYNEQFF.

This clone was seen ten or more times. The chain has TRBV4-1 and TRBJ2-3, with 8 bases fitting TRBD2. J was trimmed by 3 bases and V by 0 bases; bases with no gene match: 2. Germline CDR1 MGHRA, CDR2 YSYEKL. CDR3 length: 15 amino acids. The CDR3 loop is CASSQEERGTDTQYF. Here the CDR3 DNA reads TGCGCCAGCAGCCAAGAGGAGCGGGGGACAGATACGCAGTATTTT.

The gene calls are TRBV3-1 (or the pseudogene TRBV3-2) and TRBJ2-5, with 7 bases fitting TRBD2. Germline V gene data show CDR1 as LGHDT and CDR2 as YNNKEL (reference sequence). This CDR3 region has 16 residues. V gave up 4 bases and J gave up 4 bases; unmatched junction bases: 12. This chain's CDR3 is CASSLGLAGPRETQYF. For the CDR3, the DNA is TGTGCCAGCAGCCTAGGGTTAGCGGGCCCGCGAGAGACCCAGTACTTC.

This clone has just one count. V and J are TRBV2 and TRBJ1-2; possibly TRBD1 for D (6 bases). Looked up from germline, CDR1 is SNHLY and CDR2 is FYNNEI. CDR3 size: 15 residues. Trimming took off 6 bases at V and 0 bases at J, with 14 bases between the two ends. The CDR3 DNA reads as TGTGCCAGCAGGGACAGAACATTTTCTAACTATGGCTACACCTTC. It codes for CASRDRTFSNYGYTF. The whole variable domain, remainder taken from reference TRBV2 and TRBJ1-2, is EPEVTQTPSHQVTQMGQEVILRCVPISNHLYFYWYRQILGQKVEFLVSFYNNEISEKSEIFDDQFSVERPDGSNFTLKIRSTKLEDSAMYFCASRDRTFSNYGYTFGSGTRLTVV.

The rearrangement links TRBV6-5 to TRBJ1-2; TRBD1 matches 10 bases. With V trimmed by 7 bases and J by 8 bases, 7 bases remained unmatched. The CDR3 has 13 amino acids. CDR1 and CDR2 (germline): MNHEY, SVGAGI. The CDR3 spells CASKGTGASGYTF. The DNA of the CDR3 is TGTGCCAGCAAAGGGACAGGGGCAAGCGGCTACACCTTC.

The chain has TRBV24-1 and TRBJ1-5; D gene ambiguous. Germline V lookup: CDR1 KGHDR, CDR2 SFDVKD. V was trimmed by 4 bases and J by 5 bases, leaving 8 bases between them. The CDR3 covers 13 residues. The CDR3 loop reads CATSDRADQPQHF. CDR3 sequence (DNA): TGTGCCACCAGTGACCGCGCGGATCAGCCCCAGCATTTT.

The V gene is TRBV11-2, the J gene TRBJ2-1; 8 bases agree with TRBD2. Germline V lookup: CDR1 SGHAT, CDR2 FQNNGV. Trimming took 1 base from V and 7 from J; bases not matched to a gene: 12. The length of the CDR3 is 17 residues. DNA for the CDR3: TGTGCCAGCAGCTTAGGGGCCCTTACGGGAGGGTGGAATGAGCAGTTCTTC. Amino acid sequence: CASSLGALTGGWNEQFF.

V and J are TRBV11-2 and TRBJ1-2, with 8 bases lining up with TRBD1. This CDR3 has 15 residues. Trimming cost V 6 bases and J 2 bases; bases outside gene matches: 8. Germline values: CDR1 SGHAT, CDR2 FQNNGV. Written as DNA, the CDR3 is TGTGCCAGCAGGGGACAGGCGCAGCGGAACTATGGCTACACCTTC. Amino acids: CASRGQAQRNYGYTF.

The genes are TRBV5-1 and TRBJ2-5, with D possibly being TRBD2 (6 bases). The CDR3 is 14 amino acids. Trimming took off 1 base at V and 1 base at J, with 8 bases between the two ends. Germline lookup yields CDR1 SGHRS and CDR2 YFSETQ. CDR3 residues: CASSLRGLQETQYF. CDR3 bases: TGCGCCAGCAGCTTGAGGGGACTCCAAGAGACCCAGTACTTC.

The gene calls are TRBV27 and TRBJ2-1; 8 bases align to TRBD1. The CDR3 spans 16 residues. The V gene's germline CDR1 is MNHEY and CDR2 SMNVEV (reference sequence). Germline trimming cut 5 bases from V and 8 bases from J; bases unmatched to any gene: 14. This chain's CDR3 is CASSSPGQAFRDEQFF. DNA for the CDR3: TGTGCCAGCAGTAGTCCGGGACAGGCCTTTCGGGATGAGCAGTTCTTC.

Written as DNA, the CDR3 is TGTGCCTGGAGAAGGGGGGGGCTCTTAGCTAACTATGGCTACACCTTC. Translation gives CAWRRGGLLANYGYTF. The gene calls are TRBV30 and TRBJ1-2; a possible D gene is TRBD1 (6 bases). From germline, CDR1 is GTSNPN and CDR2 SVGIG (reference sequence). The CDR3 contains 16 residues. The germline V and J ends were trimmed by 3 bases and 0 bases, with 17 bases remaining between them.

V and J are TRBV3-1 (or the pseudogene TRBV3-2) and TRBJ1-4; TRBD1 is a possible D gene (5 bases). Germline loops: CDR1 LGHDT, CDR2 YNNKEL (reference sequence). Trimming left V 3 bases short and J 13 bases short, with 21 bases between. The CDR3 runs 15 residues. CDR3 DNA: TGTGCCAGCAGCCACACTGGAAGGGGAGGCCTCAGACTGTTTTTT. Translating gives CASSHTGRGGLRLFF.

This clone was seen a handful of times. The V call is TRBV10-3, the J call TRBJ1-2; 7 bases are shared with TRBD1. The CDR3 loop spans 15 amino acids. The V gene end was trimmed by 5 bases and the J gene end by 5 bases; junction bases not matched to a gene: 11. Germline-derived CDR1 and CDR2 are ENHRY and SYGVKD. The CDR3 DNA sequence: TGTGCCATCAGTCGACAGGGACAGAGTACTTATGGCTACACCTTC. Protein: CAISRQGQSTYGYTF.

V gene TRBV23-1 combines with J gene TRBJ1-4; TRBD1 might be the D (6 bases). TRBV23-1 is recorded as an ORF, its role being uncertain. The CDR3 runs 15 residues. Trimming removed 7 bases at V and 4 bases at J, with 16 bases between. For the CDR3, the DNA is TGCGCCAGCATTCGGCCAGGGGTGGTTAATGAAAAACTGTTTTTT. Residues: CASIRPGVVNEKLFF.

This chain uses TRBV28 with TRBJ2-1; tentative D call: TRBD2 (6 bases). Looked up from germline, CDR1 is MDHEN and CDR2 is SYDVKM. Deletions cut 6 bases from V and 11 bases from J, with 17 bases between. This CDR3 region has 13 residues. The CDR3 sequence is CASRRGKGLQQFF. The CDR3 region has the DNA TGTGCCAGCAGGCGGGGAAAGGGGCTTCAGCAGTTCTTC.

The chain has TRBV2 and TRBJ1-2; the match to TRBD1 covers 7 bases. The CDR3 length is 14 residues. V lost 2 bases to trimming and J lost 5 bases; unmatched junction nucleotides: 5. The V gene's germline CDR1 is SNHLY and CDR2 FYNNEI. The CDR3 reads CASSERGTEYGYTF. CDR3 coding DNA: TGTGCCAGCAGTGAAAGGGGGACAGAGTATGGCTACACCTTC.

The chain employs TRBV7-8 and TRBJ2-1; 9 bases match TRBD2. V shed 5 bases and J 5 bases; nucleotides not matched to a gene: 7. The germline V gene encodes CDR1 SGHVS and CDR2 FQNEAQ. CDR3 length: 15 residues. The chain's CDR3 is CASSTGLARNNEQFF. The CDR3 DNA sequence: TGTGCCAGCAGCACGGGACTAGCTAGGAACAATGAGCAGTTCTTC.

The V gene is TRBV19, the J gene TRBJ2-7; 8 bases are shared with TRBD2. Germline V gene data show CDR1 as LNHDA and CDR2 as SQIVND (reference sequence). The J segment lost 4 bases and the V segment lost 4 bases, leaving 15 bases of the junction unmatched. CDR3 size: 17 residues. The CDR3 sequence is CASSKSLTSGSTYEQYF. The CDR3 DNA is TGTGCCAGTAGTAAATCCCTAACGAGCGGGAGTACTTACGAGCAGTACTTC.

The table lists this clone with a count of one. The chain uses TRBV9 and TRBJ2-2; TRBD2 matches 9 bases. Germline V gene lookup returns CDR1 SGDLS and CDR2 YYNGEE. The V and J ends lost 4 bases and 0 bases, in that order; junction bases with no gene match: 1. The CDR3 contains 15 residues. The CDR3 region is CASSPSGTNTGELFF. The CDR3 DNA reads as TGTGCCAGCAGCCCTAGCGGGACGAACACCGGGGAGCTGTTTTTT.

The genes are TRBV18 and TRBJ1-1, with D unclear. V lost 3 bases and J lost 3, with 8 bases in between. This CDR3 is 13 amino acids long. CDR1 and CDR2 from the germline V gene are KGHSH and LQKENI. In nucleotides, the CDR3 is TGTGCCAGCTCACCGGTACAGTACACTGAAGCTTTCTTT. Protein product: CASSPVQYTEAFF.